This entry features one T cell receptor (beta chain) sequence. The repertoire was sequenced with immunoSEQ multiplex PCR; TCRdb's copy has only in-frame clones and lacks some. Of some 66,000 clones in the sample, nearly 98% are singletons; the top ten hold approximately 0.17%. These data belong to a study of technical replicates of blood from several donors. This CDR3 comprises 12 residues. Germline V gene lookup returns CDR1 SGHVS and CDR2 FNYEAQ. V was pared by 3 bases and J by 6 bases, with 5 bases between. The genes are TRBV7-6 and TRBJ2-2, with no clear D. The receptor's source is a human donor in good health. What was sequenced was T cells isolated from PBMCs. The CDR3 region is CASSFTAGELFF. In nucleotides, the CDR3 is TGTGCCAGCAGCTTTACAGCCGGGGAGCTGTTTTTT.